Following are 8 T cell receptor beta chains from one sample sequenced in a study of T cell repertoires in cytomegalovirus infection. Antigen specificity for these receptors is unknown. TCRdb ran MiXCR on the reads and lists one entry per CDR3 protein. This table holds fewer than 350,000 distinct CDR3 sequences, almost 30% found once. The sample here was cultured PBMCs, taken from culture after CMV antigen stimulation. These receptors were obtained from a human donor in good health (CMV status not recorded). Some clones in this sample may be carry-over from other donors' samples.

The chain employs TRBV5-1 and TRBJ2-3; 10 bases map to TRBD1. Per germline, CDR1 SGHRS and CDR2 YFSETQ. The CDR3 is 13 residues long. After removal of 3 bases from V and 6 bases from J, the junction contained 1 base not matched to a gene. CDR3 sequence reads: CASSWTGGDTQYF. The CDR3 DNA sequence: TGCGCCAGCAGCTGGACAGGGGGGGATACGCAGTATTTT.

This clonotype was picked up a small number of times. CDR3 protein: CASTPRQETQYF. CDR3 bases: TGTGCCAGCACCCCGCGCCAAGAGACCCAGTACTTC. This chain connects TRBV6-6 to TRBJ2-5; D uncertain. Germline V gene lookup returns CDR1 MNHNY and CDR2 SVGAGI (reference sequence). The V gene lost 7 bases and the J gene lost 1 base, with 7 bases spanning the gap. The CDR3 is 12 amino acids.

The CDR3 region has the DNA TGTGCCAGCTCACCAGTCGGCGGGAGCCCTTACAATGAGCAGTTCTTC. The encoded protein is CASSPVGGSPYNEQFF. The chain carries TRBV18 and TRBJ2-1; 7 bases are a match to TRBD2. This CDR3 has 16 residues. Per the germline V gene, CDR1 is KGHSH and CDR2 is LQKENI. J lost 4 bases, V lost 2 bases, and 8 bases had no gene match.

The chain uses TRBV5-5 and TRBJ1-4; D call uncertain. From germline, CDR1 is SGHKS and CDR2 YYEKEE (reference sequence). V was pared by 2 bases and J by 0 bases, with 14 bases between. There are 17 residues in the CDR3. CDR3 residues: CASSLGLRSTTNEKLFF. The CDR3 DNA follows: TGTGCCAGCAGCTTAGGGCTAAGGAGTACAACTAATGAAAAACTGTTTTTT.

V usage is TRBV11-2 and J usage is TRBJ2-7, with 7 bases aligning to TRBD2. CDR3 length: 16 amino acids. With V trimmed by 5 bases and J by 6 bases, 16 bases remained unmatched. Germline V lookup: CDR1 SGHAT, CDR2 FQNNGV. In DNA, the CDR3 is TGTGCCAGCAGCCTCTTGGGAGGGATTTCGTCGGGCGAGCAGTACTTC. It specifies CASSLLGGISSGEQYF.

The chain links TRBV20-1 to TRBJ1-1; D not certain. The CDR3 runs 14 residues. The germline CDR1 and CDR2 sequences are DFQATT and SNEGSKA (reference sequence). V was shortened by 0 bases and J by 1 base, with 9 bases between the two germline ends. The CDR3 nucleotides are TGCAGTGCTAGAGATCCTGGAAAGAACACTGAAGCTTTCTTT. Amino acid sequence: CSARDPGKNTEAFF.

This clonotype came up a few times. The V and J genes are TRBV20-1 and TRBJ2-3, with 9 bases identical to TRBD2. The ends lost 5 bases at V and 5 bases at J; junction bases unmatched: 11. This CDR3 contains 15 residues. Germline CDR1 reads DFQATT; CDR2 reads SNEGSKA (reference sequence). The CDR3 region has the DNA TGCAGTGCTTTAGGGCGGGGGGGCCCGCTAGATACGCAGTATTTT. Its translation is CSALGRGGPLDTQYF.

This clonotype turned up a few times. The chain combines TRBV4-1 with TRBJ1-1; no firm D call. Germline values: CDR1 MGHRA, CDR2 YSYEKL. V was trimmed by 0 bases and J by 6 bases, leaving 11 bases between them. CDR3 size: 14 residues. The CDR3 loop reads CASSQEGSSAEAFF. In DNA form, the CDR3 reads TGCGCCAGCAGCCAAGAGGGATCGTCGGCTGAAGCTTTCTTT.